The clone carrying this T cell receptor (beta chain) was seen a few times. The data originate from a study of patients and donors after allogeneic stem cell transplantation. TCRdb used MiXCR to reprocess the RT-PCR reads, holding one entry per CDR3 protein. This repertoire shows tens of thousands of distinct CDR3 sequences, about 5% found once; its top ten account for about 3%. The V end lost 5 bases, the J end lost 6 bases, and 14 bases lay between the germline ends. The CDR3 is 13 amino acids. Germline V CDR1 and CDR2: MDHEN, SYDVKM. The rearrangement joins TRBV28 to TRBJ2-7; weak D call: TRBD1 (6 bases). The origin of this receptor is a human donor who was either an allogeneic HSCT recipient or a stem cell or donor lymphocyte infusion donor (not recorded which). It is not recorded whose cells these are; they may come from a transplant donor. The sequenced sample consisted of blood, either unsorted or a sorted T cell fraction (not recorded which). CDR3 nucleotide sequence: TGTGCCAGCAGTCCCCAGGACAGACCCGAGCAGTACTTC. This gives the protein CASSPQDRPEQYF.